This TCR beta chain was captured in a study of shared clonotypes between healthy human individuals. On this clone itself: As yet, its antigen is unknown.

Findings of the study overall: Of the naive CD4 clonotypes, about 5% were shared across a handful of donors. Compared with memory subsets, naive subsets generally had larger estimated richness.

The assay was carried out at the deep level. As handled by the study authors: Junction-only sequences without quality scores came from ImmunoSEQ, so filtering differed. TCRdb's copy holds only in-frame clones and misses some; the assay was immunoSEQ multiplex PCR. The V and J calls and the clone size are those of that table, but D and trimming were determined from the DNA. The sample consists of some 2.3 million clones, over 85% of them appearing once. This receptor was taken from a man aged 18 to 35 in good health. Some clones in this sample may be carry-over from other donors' samples. The sample consisted of naive CD4+ T cells from PBMCs. The subset: CD45RA+ positively selected.

The CDR3 nucleotides are TGTGCCAGCTTACCGGCCGGGACTAGCGGGAGTGGGCTCACAGATACGCAGTATTTT. This encodes CASLPAGTSGSGLTDTQYF. This chain joins TRBV18 and TRBJ2-3; 14 positions agree with TRBD2. Germline lookup yields CDR1 KGHSH and CDR2 LQKENI. The V and J ends lost 7 bases and 2 bases, in that order; junction bases with no gene match: 14. This CDR3 has 19 residues.